Listed below are T cell receptor beta chains from one sample, sequenced in a study of T cells in Graves' hyperthyroidism and ophthalmopathy. TCRdb re-called the multiplex PCR reads through MiXCR, storing one row per CDR3 protein. The sample records approximately 640,000 distinct CDR3 sequences, nearly 45% being singletons. Material for sequencing was peripheral blood or thyroid tissue (not recorded which). These receptor sequences come from an adult man with Graves' disease, either hyperthyroidism or ophthalmopathy (not recorded which). CDR3s include the opening cysteine and the closing phenylalanine or tryptophan. D genes are given only for firm matches. The size of a clone is reported for some rows only, either as once, few or many, or as a class for expanded clones.

v_call	clone_size	j_call	d_call	cdr3_nt	cdr3_aa
TRBV10-3	.	TRBJ1-1	TRBD1	TGTGCCAGCAGCTCATTCGACAGGGGACGGTACACTGAAGCTTTCTTT	CASSSFDRGRYTEAFF
TRBV7-9	few	TRBJ1-4	.	TGTGCCAGCAGTGCGGGGGTCTACGAAAAACTGTTTTTT	CASSAGVYEKLFF
TRBV2	.	TRBJ2-5	.	TGTGCCCTAGGGACATCACAAGAGACCCAGTACTTC	CALGTSQETQYF
TRBV3-1	.	TRBJ1-2	.	TGTGCCAGCAGCCAAGAAGGGCAGGGGAATTATGGCTACACCTTC	CASSQEGQGNYGYTF
TRBV7-6	few	TRBJ1-1	TRBD1	TGTGCCAGCAGCTTACGCTCCCGGGACAGGCCGATGAACACTGAAGCTTTCTTT	CASSLRSRDRPMNTEAFF
TRBV7-8	.	TRBJ1-6	.	TGTGCCAACAGCTTCGATTCACCCCTCCACTTT	CANSFDSPLHF
TRBV19	few	TRBJ1-5	.	TGTGCCAGTAGTATAACAGGGAGCCGGCAGCCCCAGCATTTT	CASSITGSRQPQHF
TRBV20-1	.	TRBJ1-1	.	TGCAGTGCCAGTAGGCTACGCGGGAACACTGAAGCTTTCTTT	CSASRLRGNTEAFF
TRBV7-9	.	TRBJ2-7	TRBD2	TGTGCCAGCAGCTTTGCAGCGGGAGTGGACGAGCAGTACTTC	CASSFAAGVDEQYF
TRBV12-3/TRBV12-4	few	TRBJ1-5	TRBD1	TGTGCCAGCAGTTTACAGGGGGCTATTGTTCAGCCCCAGCATTTT	CASSLQGAIVQPQHF
TRBV24-1	.	TRBJ2-5	TRBD1	TGTGCCACCAGTGAGCCAGGGGGTTCTCAAGAGACCCAGTACTTC	CATSEPGGSQETQYF
TRBV2	.	TRBJ1-1	.	TGTGCCAGCAGTGAGGTCGCGGGCAGCAACACTGAAGCTTTCTTT	CASSEVAGSNTEAFF
TRBV7-2	.	TRBJ2-5	.	TGTGCCAGCCCCGGTCAGGGAGAGACCCAGTACTTC	CASPGQGETQYF
TRBV7-9	many	TRBJ2-7	TRBD2	TGTGCCAGCAGCTTAGCGGGGAGGGCGGGCGAGCAGTACTTC	CASSLAGRAGEQYF
TRBV29-1	many	TRBJ1-1	.	TGCAGCGCCGAGGGGGATAGGGCTGGTGAAGCTTTCTTT	CSAEGDRAGEAFF
TRBV6-5	.	TRBJ1-1	.	TGTGCCATCAGTTACGCTGCGGCGAACACTGAAGCTTTCTTT	CAISYAAANTEAFF
TRBV5-1	.	TRBJ1-1	.	TGCGCCAGCAGCTTGGCAGGGGAACCTGACACTGAAGCTTTCTTT	CASSLAGEPDTEAFF
TRBV9	few	TRBJ2-5	.	TGTGCCAGCAGCACTTCTAGCCTCCAAGAGACCCAGTACTTC	CASSTSSLQETQYF
TRBV5-6	few	TRBJ1-1	.	TGTGCCAGCAGCACCCGAATGGACAGAGTGAACACTGAAGCTTTCTTT	CASSTRMDRVNTEAFF
TRBV20-1	.	TRBJ1-2	.	TGCAGTGCAAGAAGGTCCGGGCCGGAAGACTATGGCTACACCTTC	CSARRSGPEDYGYTF
TRBV10-2	many	TRBJ1-2	.	TGCGCCAGCAGCGGTAGTGTTGACTATGGCTACACCTTC	CASSGSVDYGYTF
TRBV29-1	.	TRBJ1-2	TRBD1	TGCAGCGTAGCTGGGACAGGGCGAAATGGCTACACCTTC	CSVAGTGRNGYTF
TRBV5-1	.	TRBJ1-4	TRBD1	TGCGCAAGCAGACAGGGTTTCGAAAAACTGTTTTTT	CASRQGFEKLFF
TRBV11-1	few	TRBJ1-1	TRBD1	TGTGCCAGCAGCCAAGAGGGACAGATATGGAACACTGAAGCTTTCTTT	CASSQEGQIWNTEAFF
TRBV20-1	.	TRBJ2-5	TRBD1	TGCAGTGCTAGAAGTCAGGACAGGGGTAGAGAGACCCAGTACTTC	CSARSQDRGRETQYF
TRBV25-1	.	TRBJ1-3	.	TGTGCCAGCAGCTTTGAGCAGGGATTCTCTGGAAACACCATATATTTT	CASSFEQGFSGNTIYF
TRBV20-1	many	TRBJ2-7	.	TGCAGTGCCGGGGACTGGGCCGCCGAGCAGTACTTC	CSAGDWAAEQYF
TRBV2	.	TRBJ1-1	.	TGTGCCAGCAGTACTAATCTCAAGAACACTGAAGCTTTCTTT	CASSTNLKNTEAFF
TRBV2	many	TRBJ1-2	.	TGTGCCAGCAGTGAAGCGAGGCAGGACTATGGCTACACCTTC	CASSEARQDYGYTF
TRBV25-1	.	TRBJ1-5	.	TGTGCCAGCAGTTCTTCATTAGGGTGGGGTAGCAATCAGCCCCAGCATTTT	CASSSSLGWGSNQPQHF
TRBV24-1	.	TRBJ2-7	.	TGTCCCACAGGGTCGTCCTACGAGCAGTACTTC	CPTGSSYEQYF
TRBV2	many	TRBJ1-2	TRBD1	TGTGCCAGCAGTAAGGGACAGGACCTCTATGGCTACACCTTC	CASSKGQDLYGYTF
TRBV7-9	many	TRBJ1-2	.	TGTGCCAGCAGCTTACAGGGAGGGGACGGCTACACCTTC	CASSLQGGDGYTF
TRBV20-1	.	TRBJ1-2	TRBD1	TGCAGTGCTGGCAGGACAGGGAGACCCTATGGCTACACCTTC	CSAGRTGRPYGYTF
TRBV5-6	few	TRBJ2-7	.	TGTGCCAGCAGCTTGGTAACGCGGGTTCGCGAGCAGTACTTC	CASSLVTRVREQYF
TRBV7-8	many	TRBJ2-5	.	TGTGCCAGCAGCTTAGATTCGGGGCGCGAGATGGGGACCCAGTACTTC	CASSLDSGREMGTQYF
TRBV20-1	few	TRBJ2-7	.	TGCAGTGCCGGGGGGGGACAGGTCTACGAGCAGTACTTC	CSAGGGQVYEQYF
TRBV20-1	.	TRBJ1-2	.	TGCAGTGCTAGAGCGGGCCAGGGACGTGGCTACACCTTC	CSARAGQGRGYTF
TRBV7-3	.	TRBJ2-7	TRBD1	TGTGCCAGCAGGCCTCTTACTGGACAGGGGGCGCCTTACGAGCAGTACTTC	CASRPLTGQGAPYEQYF
TRBV10-3	many	TRBJ1-5	.	TGTGCCATCAGTGAGTCGGGTTATGGGGATCAGCCCCAGCATTTT	CAISESGYGDQPQHF
TRBV7-2	many	TRBJ1-5	.	TGTGCCAGCAGCTTAGAGGTCGGAGCTTGGTGGCAGCCCCAGCATTTT	CASSLEVGAWWQPQHF
TRBV10-3	many	TRBJ1-1	TRBD1	TGTGCCATCAGTGATGCGACAGGGGGCCTCTCGGACACTGAAGCTTTCTTT	CAISDATGGLSDTEAFF
TRBV7-9	few	TRBJ2-5	.	TGTGCCAGCAGCTTAACTGACCGTACCCCCGAGACCCAGTACTTC	CASSLTDRTPETQYF
TRBV5-1	many	TRBJ1-1	.	TGCGCCAGCAGCTTGTACGTCGTGGGGGCGAACACTGAAGCTTTCTTT	CASSLYVVGANTEAFF
TRBV7-9	.	TRBJ1-1	.	TGTGCCAGCAGCTCATTAGCGCCCGGTGAAGCTTTCTTT	CASSSLAPGEAFF
TRBV2	.	TRBJ2-5	TRBD1	TGTGCCAGCAGTGAAGCGTGGACAGGGGGAGACGAGACCCAGTACTTC	CASSEAWTGGDETQYF
TRBV7-9	.	TRBJ2-2	.	TGCGCCAGCAGCCAAGCCCTTAACGGGATAGGGGAGCTGTTTTTT	CASSQALNGIGELFF
TRBV7-6	many	TRBJ1-1	TRBD1	TGTGCCAGCAGCCTAGGGAGGGGGCGCCTCACTGAAGCTTTCTTT	CASSLGRGRLTEAFF
TRBV9	few	TRBJ1-2	TRBD1	TGTGCCAGCAGCGTAGCCCCGGGACAGAAATATGGCTACACCTTC	CASSVAPGQKYGYTF
TRBV10-2	.	TRBJ1-5	.	TGCGCCAGCAGTGAGTCGGTGGACGGCAATCAGCCCCAGCATTTT	CASSESVDGNQPQHF